Below, 9 T cell receptor beta chains from the same sample are listed, as sequenced in a study of shared clonotypes between healthy human individuals. The assay was immunoSEQ multiplex PCR, and TCRdb's table has in-frame clones only and misses some. The sample yields 2,500,000 or so clones, 80% to 95% seen once. The sequenced sample consisted of naive CD4+ T cells from PBMCs. Subset indicated: CD45RA+ positively selected. The receptor set was obtained from a man between 18 and 29 years old in good health. Some clones in this sample may be carry-over from other donors' samples.

Notes on this clone: A much larger clone differs from this one at a single base, so this may be a read error. The chain is built from TRBV28 and TRBJ1-1, with D hard to call. CDR1 is MDHEN and CDR2 is SYDVKM in the germline V gene. This CDR3 has 12 amino acids. The V and J ends lost 2 bases and 4 bases respectively, with 5 bases between them. The CDR3 DNA is TGTGCCAGCAGTTTACAGACCACTGAAGCTTTCTTT. It translates to CASSLQTTEAFF.

CDR3 sequence reads: CAWINGGATGGLNTEAFF. The CDR3 DNA sequence: TGTGCCTGGATTAATGGAGGGGCGACTGGGGGGTTGAACACTGAAGCTTTCTTT. This chain uses TRBV30 with TRBJ1-1; TRBD1 might be the D (5 bases). From germline, CDR1 is GTSNPN and CDR2 SVGIG (reference sequence). The V end lost 4 bases, the J end lost 0 bases, and 24 bases lay between the germline ends. The CDR3 is 18 residues long.

The table lists this clone with a count of one. V and J are TRBV5-6 and TRBJ1-5; tentatively, D is TRBD1 (6 bases). This CDR3 comprises 15 residues. Germline V CDR1 and CDR2: SGHDT, YYEEEE. Trimming cost V 6 bases and J 4 bases, with 17 bases left between them. The CDR3 nucleotides read TGTGCCAGCACTATGTCAGGGGCAGGTAATCAGCCCCAGCATTTT. As protein: CASTMSGAGNQPQHF.

J is TRBJ2-5 and V is TRBV7-9; possibly TRBD2 for D (5 bases). In germline, CDR1 is SEHNR, CDR2 FQNEAQ (reference sequence). V was clipped by 5 bases and J by 4 bases, with 14 bases between them. The CDR3 has 14 amino acids. The CDR3 loop reads CASSPEGVIETQYF. CDR3 bases: TGTGCCAGCAGCCCCGAGGGCGTAATAGAGACCCAGTACTTC.

The V gene is TRBV11-2, the J gene TRBJ1-1, with TRBD1 matching over 10 bases. The germline CDR1 and CDR2 sequences are SGHAT and FQNNGV. V dropped 5 bases and J dropped 6; count of bases not matched to a gene: 9. The length of the CDR3 is 15 residues. CDR3 amino acids: CASSQTYGTGAEAFF. CDR3 DNA sequence: TGTGCCAGCAGCCAGACGTACGGGACAGGGGCTGAAGCTTTCTTT.

The rearrangement uses TRBV6-5 and TRBJ1-2; D gene uncertain. Looked up from germline, CDR1 is MNHEY and CDR2 is SVGAGI. The CDR3 is 13 amino acids. The V gene lost 0 bases and the J gene lost 7 bases, with 9 bases spanning the gap. CDR3 protein: CASSYSRMGGYTF. As DNA, the CDR3 is TGTGCCAGCAGTTACTCCCGGATGGGTGGCTACACCTTC.

As concerns this clone: Other nucleotide sequences from this sample produce the same CDR3. The chain links TRBV29-1 to TRBJ2-2; weak D call: TRBD1 (5 bases). The CDR3 totals 13 residues. From germline, CDR1 is SQVTM and CDR2 ANQGSEA. Trimming removed 4 bases at V and 4 bases at J, with 10 bases between. The CDR3 bases are TGCAGCGTTGGGGGCGTCCTCACCGGGGAGCTGTTTTTT. Amino acid sequence: CSVGGVLTGELFF.

This chain joins TRBV29-1 and TRBJ2-1, with D tentatively TRBD2 (6 bases). CDR3 length equals 17 residues. Germline V lookup: CDR1 SQVTM, CDR2 ANQGSEA. Trimming cost V 4 bases and J 0 bases, with 19 bases left between them. As DNA, the CDR3 is TGCAGCGTTGGGACCCCGCGGCGGGGTAGCTCCTACAATGAGCAGTTCTTC. Residues: CSVGTPRRGSSYNEQFF.

This chain links TRBV6-6 with TRBJ2-7; D may be TRBD1 or TRBD2 (5 bases each). V lost 6 bases to trimming and J lost 9 bases, with 12 bases between them. Germline V gene lookup returns CDR1 MNHNY and CDR2 SVGAGI (reference sequence). CDR3 length equals 11 residues. The CDR3 region has the DNA TGTGCCAGCAGCGATAGGGGAGCGCAGTACTTC. Amino acid sequence: CASSDRGAQYF.